Listed here is a single TCR beta chain. This specimen comes from a study of blood T cell repertoires in COVID-19. Study context: Researchers got acute and convalescent COVID-19 samples from the United States, Italy and Spain. Sources were T cells, B-cell-depleted T cells, or PBMCs; the material itself was cDNA or gDNA.

Per the germline V gene, CDR1 is SGHRS and CDR2 is YFSETQ. The CDR3 length is 15 residues. Trimming removed 3 bases at V and 4 bases at J, with 16 bases between. Methods used by the authors: By means of reference gene primer amplification, nucleated cell counts were estimated. The protocol was immunoSEQ multiplex PCR, while the TCRdb copy is restricted to in-frame clones and leaves out a portion. V, J and clone size are those of that table, while D and trimming were read from the DNA. This sample has 300,000 to 400,000 clones, with around four fifths found just once. The sample comprised peripheral blood. This chain uses TRBV5-1 with TRBJ1-1; D is perhaps TRBD1 (6 bases). This receptor was obtained from a man between 25 and 39 years old with active or convalescent COVID-19. The CDR3 loop is CASSWQQGIGTEAFF. As DNA, the CDR3 is TGCGCCAGCAGCTGGCAACAGGGAATCGGCACTGAAGCTTTCTTT.